Given below is one T cell receptor beta chain in context. The sample comes from a study of OX40 agonist ivuxolimab in advanced cancers. Germline CDR1 reads MNHNY; CDR2 reads SVGAGI (reference sequence). The CDR3 has 14 amino acids. V gave up 4 bases and J gave up 4 bases; unmatched junction bases: 3. Assay: immunoSEQ multiplex PCR; the TCRdb copy retains only in-frame clones and omits some. The sample comprises 30,000 or so clones, around four fifths of which are singletons, and under 30% rests with the top ten. This sample comprised CD4+ or CD8+ T cells sorted from blood, obtained in a trial of the OX40 agonist ivuxolimab. V usage is TRBV6-6 and J usage is TRBJ2-4; 8 bases agree with TRBD1. This TCR came from an adult with an advanced solid tumor such as melanoma, head and neck, liver or kidney cancer. The CDR3 DNA reads as TGTGCCAGCAGTTGGCAGGGGGCGAAAAACATTCAGTACTTC. Translation: CASSWQGAKNIQYF.